A selection of T cell receptor beta chains follows, all from one sample in a study of cytomegalovirus exposure and HLA in healthy donors. Assay: immunoSEQ multiplex PCR; the TCRdb copy retains only in-frame clones and omits some. The sample lists 170,000 or so clones; 84% were seen once. The sequenced sample was PBMCs. The receptors here all came from a man aged 18 to 35 in good health and CMV-seronegative. The CDR3 runs from the conserved cysteine through the conserved F or W. A D gene is named only where the DNA matches it firmly. Clone size is shown for a subset of rows, as once, few, many or a class of expanded clone.

CDR3 protein: CSAGEVSGELFF
CDR3 DNA: TGCAGCGCTGGGGAGGTGTCGGGGGAGCTGTTTTTT
clone size: few
D gene: -
J gene: TRBJ2-2
V gene: TRBV29-1
CDR3 length: 12

CDR3 protein: CASSLGRGIEAFF
CDR3 DNA: TGCGCCAGCAGCTTGGGGCGGGGAATTGAAGCTTTCTTT
clone size: -
D gene: -
J gene: TRBJ1-1
V gene: TRBV5-1
CDR3 length: 13

CDR3 protein: CASRPTSGGRHLEQFF
CDR3 DNA: TGCGCCAGCAGACCCACTAGCGGGGGCCGACATTTGGAGCAGTTCTTC
clone size: -
D gene: TRBD2
J gene: TRBJ2-1
V gene: TRBV5-1
CDR3 length: 16

CDR3 protein: CASRRTSGSGPYNEQFF
CDR3 DNA: TGCGCCAGTAGACGGACTAGCGGGAGCGGGCCCTACAATGAGCAGTTCTTC
clone size: -
D gene: TRBD2
J gene: TRBJ2-1
V gene: TRBV5-1
CDR3 length: 17

CDR3 protein: CASSLEGGTYNEQFF
CDR3 DNA: TGTGCCAGCAGCTTAGAGGGGGGGACCTACAATGAGCAGTTCTTC
clone size: -
D gene: -
J gene: TRBJ2-1
V gene: TRBV11-1
CDR3 length: 15

CDR3 protein: CASRLPGEGEQYF
CDR3 DNA: TGTGCAAGTCGCCTCCCCGGGGAGGGCGAGCAGTACTTC
clone size: few
D gene: -
J gene: TRBJ2-7
V gene: TRBV12-2
CDR3 length: 13

CDR3 protein: CASSPGQGPNYGYTF
CDR3 DNA: TGTGCCAGCTCTCCCGGACAGGGACCTAACTATGGCTACACCTTC
clone size: -
D gene: TRBD1
J gene: TRBJ1-2
V gene: TRBV18
CDR3 length: 15

CDR3 protein: CASSLEEGYEQYF
CDR3 DNA: TGTGCCAGCAGCTTGGAAGAGGGCTACGAGCAGTACTTC
clone size: few
D gene: -
J gene: TRBJ2-7
V gene: TRBV5-6
CDR3 length: 13

CDR3 protein: CASSTDYSSGNTIYF
CDR3 DNA: TGTGCCAGCAGTACCGACTACTCCTCTGGAAACACCATATATTTT
clone size: -
D gene: -
J gene: TRBJ1-3
V gene: TRBV2
CDR3 length: 15

CDR3 protein: CAREEAGVLYEQYF
CDR3 DNA: TGTGCCAGGGAAGAAGCGGGAGTCTTGTACGAGCAGTACTTC
clone size: once
D gene: TRBD2
J gene: TRBJ2-7
V gene: TRBV27
CDR3 length: 14

CDR3 protein: CASSFIRGRAPNEQFF
CDR3 DNA: TGTGCCAGCAGTTTTATTCGGGGGAGGGCCCCCAATGAGCAGTTCTTC
clone size: once
D gene: TRBD2
J gene: TRBJ2-1
V gene: TRBV6-5
CDR3 length: 16

CDR3 protein: CASSQGGLADLRVDTQYF
CDR3 DNA: TGCGCCAGCAGCCAAGGCGGACTAGCGGACCTCAGAGTCGATACGCAGTATTTT
clone size: -
D gene: TRBD2
J gene: TRBJ2-3
V gene: TRBV4-1
CDR3 length: 18

CDR3 protein: CASSYIDGTGSSPLHF
CDR3 DNA: TGTGCCAGCAGTTACATAGATGGGACAGGGTCCTCACCCCTCCACTTT
clone size: -
D gene: TRBD1
J gene: TRBJ1-6
V gene: TRBV6-6
CDR3 length: 16

CDR3 protein: CASSLYGTGPTDTQYF
CDR3 DNA: TGTGCCAGCAGCTTATACGGGACAGGGCCCACAGATACGCAGTATTTT
clone size: -
D gene: TRBD1
J gene: TRBJ2-3
V gene: TRBV7-2
CDR3 length: 16

CDR3 protein: CASETGPDEKLFF
CDR3 DNA: TGTGCCAGCGAGACAGGACCAGATGAAAAACTGTTTTTT
clone size: few
D gene: -
J gene: TRBJ1-4
V gene: TRBV6-1
CDR3 length: 13

CDR3 protein: CASGLAQSGVNEKLFF
CDR3 DNA: TGTGCTAGTGGTTTGGCCCAATCGGGGGTTAATGAAAAACTGTTTTTT
clone size: few
D gene: -
J gene: TRBJ1-4
V gene: TRBV12-5
CDR3 length: 16

CDR3 protein: CASSELKNTEAFF
CDR3 DNA: TGTGCCAGCAGTGAACTTAAGAACACTGAAGCTTTCTTT
clone size: few
D gene: -
J gene: TRBJ1-1
V gene: TRBV2
CDR3 length: 13

CDR3 protein: CATSTAGTGGFFTDTQYF
CDR3 DNA: TGTGCCACCAGCACCGCCGGGACAGGGGGCTTTTTCACAGATACGCAGTATTTT
clone size: -
D gene: TRBD1
J gene: TRBJ2-3
V gene: TRBV15
CDR3 length: 18

CDR3 protein: CASSLMWTGNIDTQYF
CDR3 DNA: TGTGCCAGCTCCCTCATGTGGACAGGGAATATAGATACGCAGTATTTT
clone size: -
D gene: TRBD1
J gene: TRBJ2-3
V gene: TRBV18
CDR3 length: 16

CDR3 protein: CASSAIRTAPYEQYF
CDR3 DNA: TGTGCCAGCTCAGCTATTAGGACAGCCCCCTACGAGCAGTACTTC
clone size: -
D gene: -
J gene: TRBJ2-7
V gene: TRBV18
CDR3 length: 15

CDR3 protein: CASSLVRAQQIVGYTF
CDR3 DNA: TGTGCCAGCAGCTTAGTCAGGGCCCAACAAATTGTTGGCTACACCTTC
clone size: -
D gene: -
J gene: TRBJ1-2
V gene: TRBV7-9
CDR3 length: 16

CDR3 protein: CASSRQAQLLLQETQYF
CDR3 DNA: TGTGCCAGCAGCCGTCAAGCCCAACTTCTCTTACAAGAGACCCAGTACTTC
clone size: -
D gene: -
J gene: TRBJ2-5
V gene: TRBV7-9
CDR3 length: 17

CDR3 protein: CASSLALAGAREQFF
CDR3 DNA: TGTGCCAGCAGCTTGGCGTTAGCGGGAGCGCGTGAGCAGTTCTTC
clone size: -
D gene: TRBD2
J gene: TRBJ2-1
V gene: TRBV5-5
CDR3 length: 15

CDR3 protein: CASSVAIAGAPYNEQFF
CDR3 DNA: TGTGCCAGCAGCGTAGCAATAGCGGGAGCCCCCTACAATGAGCAGTTCTTC
clone size: -
D gene: TRBD2
J gene: TRBJ2-1
V gene: TRBV9
CDR3 length: 17

CDR3 protein: CASSLGREGETQYF
CDR3 DNA: TGCGCCAGCAGCTTGGGCCGGGAGGGAGAGACCCAGTACTTC
clone size: -
D gene: TRBD2
J gene: TRBJ2-5
V gene: TRBV5-1
CDR3 length: 14

CDR3 protein: CARSGVSTAGNPKLFF
CDR3 DNA: TGTGCCCGGTCGGGGGTCTCCACCGCGGGAAATCCTAAACTGTTTTTT
clone size: -
D gene: -
J gene: TRBJ1-4
V gene: TRBV30
CDR3 length: 16

CDR3 protein: CASSYHLGVWQETQYF
CDR3 DNA: TGTGCCAGCAGCTACCATCTCGGGGTCTGGCAAGAGACCCAGTACTTC
clone size: -
D gene: -
J gene: TRBJ2-5
V gene: TRBV7-9
CDR3 length: 16